These 29 T cell receptor beta chains originate from one sample sequenced in a study of blood T cell repertoires in COVID-19. Here immunoSEQ multiplex PCR was the method, and the copy in TCRdb shows in-frame clones only, minus some. The profile shows around 200,000 clones, roughly four fifths of them singletons. The sample taken for sequencing was PBMCs or T cells enriched from blood (not recorded which). These receptors all come from a man aged 35-49 years who had recovered from COVID-19.

The chain has TRBV30 and TRBJ2-2, with 10 bases aligning to TRBD1. CDR1 and CDR2 from the germline V gene are GTSNPN and SVGIG (reference sequence). The CDR3 totals 16 residues. The V gene end was trimmed by 2 bases and the J gene end by 6 bases; junction bases not matched to a gene: 9. This CDR3 reads CAWSRRDRGFSGELFF. The CDR3 DNA follows: TGTGCCTGGAGTCGTAGGGACAGGGGCTTTTCCGGGGAGCTGTTTTTT.

The V gene is TRBV9, the J gene TRBJ2-1; D remains unclear. Deletions cut 0 bases from V and 5 bases from J, with 15 bases between. Germline values: CDR1 SGDLS, CDR2 YYNGEE. The CDR3 totals 16 residues. CDR3 sequence reads: CASSVGLGSTNNEQFF. Written as DNA, the CDR3 is TGTGCCAGCAGCGTAGGGCTGGGTTCTACTAACAATGAGCAGTTCTTC.

The count of this clone is one. V gene TRBV5-4 combines with J gene TRBJ2-3, with D perhaps TRBD2 (7 bases). Trimming removed 4 bases at V and 0 bases at J, with 15 bases between. The germline CDR1 and CDR2 sequences are SGHNT and YYREEE (reference sequence). The length of the CDR3 is 16 residues. CDR3 in amino acids: CASSPGPGGSTDTQYF. The CDR3, as DNA: TGTGCCAGCAGCCCAGGTCCGGGGGGCAGCACAGATACGCAGTATTTT.

V and J are TRBV5-1 and TRBJ2-3; perhaps TRBD1 as D (6 bases). The CDR3 is 16 residues long. CDR1 and CDR2 (germline): SGHRS, YFSETQ. V was pared by 2 bases and J by 4 bases, with 17 bases between. CDR3 in DNA: TGCGCCAGCAGCTTAGGGACACCCTCAAGATCAGATACGCAGTATTTT. Amino acids: CASSLGTPSRSDTQYF.

This chain links TRBV25-1 with TRBJ1-3; D may be TRBD1 (5 bases). The V and J ends lost 4 bases and 4 bases respectively, with 17 bases between them. The CDR3 has 16 residues. Per the germline V gene, CDR1 is MGHDK and CDR2 is SYGVNS. The CDR3 protein is CASSGSGHFPGNTIYF. CDR3 nucleotide sequence: TGTGCCAGCAGTGGATCCGGACATTTCCCGGGAAACACCATATATTTT. Using reference TRBV25-1 and TRBJ1-3 for the parts outside the CDR3, the full variable domain is EADIYQTPRYLVIGTGKKITLECSQTMGHDKMYWYQQDPGMELHLIHYSYGVNSTEKGDLSSESTVSRIRTEHFPLTLESARPSHTSQYLCASSGSGHFPGNTIYFGEGSWLTVV.

The chain is built from TRBV30 and TRBJ1-5; D remains unclear. V was trimmed by 1 base and J by 4 bases, leaving 8 bases between them. Germline CDR1 and CDR2: GTSNPN and SVGIG (reference sequence). The CDR3 is 13 residues long. The CDR3 DNA sequence: TGTGCCTGGAGTGGCCCTAATAATCAGCCCCAGCATTTT. Its translation: CAWSGPNNQPQHF.

V gene TRBV6-5 combines with J gene TRBJ1-2; no clear D. V lost 5 bases to trimming and J lost 2 bases, with 9 bases between them. The CDR3 is 13 residues long. Germline lookup yields CDR1 MNHEY and CDR2 SVGAGI. The CDR3 DNA reads as TGTGCCAGCAGTACCTCCCGGAACTATGGCTACACCTTC. It encodes CASSTSRNYGYTF.

V gene TRBV6-8 combines with J gene TRBJ1-5; 7 bases are a match to TRBD1. Germline V gene sequence: CDR1 MNHGY, CDR2 SAAAGT. Trimming at V came to 0 bases and at J to 3 bases, leaving 11 bases not matched to a gene. The CDR3 is 18 residues long. CDR3 in amino acids: CASSYSIPPDRANQPQHF. The CDR3 DNA follows: TGTGCCAGCAGTTACTCGATCCCCCCTGACAGGGCCAATCAGCCCCAGCATTTT.

V usage is TRBV6-5 and J usage is TRBJ2-5; possibly TRBD2 for D (6 bases). Germline-derived CDR1 and CDR2 are MNHEY and SVGAGI. The CDR3 consists of 16 residues. V was clipped by 1 base and J by 3 bases, with 15 bases between them. The chain's CDR3 is CASSYLEGDWEETQYF. The CDR3 coding sequence is TGTGCCAGCAGTTACTTGGAGGGAGACTGGGAAGAGACCCAGTACTTC.

The V and J genes are TRBV21-1 and TRBJ2-7; TRBD2 is the table's D call, not checked against the DNA. TRBV21-1 is termed a pseudogene. The CDR3 spans 13 residues. The CDR3 nucleotides read TGTGCCAGCACGGGAGGCAACTCCTACGAGCAGTACTTC. This encodes CASTGGNSYEQYF.

This clone was detected a few times. The gene calls are TRBV3-1 (or the pseudogene TRBV3-2) and TRBJ1-1, with D tentatively TRBD1 (6 bases). Germline V CDR1 and CDR2: LGHDT, YNNKEL (reference sequence). V lost 7 bases to trimming and J lost 4 bases, with 16 bases between them. The CDR3 sequence is 14 residues long. CDR3 protein: CASTGIGGSTEAFF. The CDR3 coding sequence is TGTGCCAGCACCGGTATAGGGGGAAGCACTGAAGCTTTCTTT.

The chain recombines TRBV5-8 with TRBJ2-1; TRBD2 matches 14 bases. V dropped 4 bases and J dropped 7; count of bases not matched to a gene: 10. Germline V gives CDR1 SGHTS, CDR2 YDEGEE. CDR3 length: 17 amino acids. CDR3 in amino acids: CASSPTGTSGRMNEQFF. Here the CDR3 DNA reads TGTGCCAGCAGCCCTACTGGGACTAGCGGGAGAATGAATGAGCAGTTCTTC. Filled out from reference TRBV5-8 and TRBJ2-1, the complete variable domain reads EAGVTQSPTHLIKTRGQQATLRCSPISGHTSVYWYQQALGLGLQFLLWYDEGEERNRGNFPPRFSGRQFPNYSSELNVNALELEDSALYLCASSPTGTSGRMNEQFFGPGTRLTVL.

The chain couples TRBV30 to TRBJ1-5; no clear D gene. Trimming pared 3 bases from V and 0 bases from J, leaving 9 bases between. Germline V CDR1 and CDR2: GTSNPN, SVGIG (reference sequence). The CDR3 covers 14 residues. Here the CDR3 reads CAWRQTNSNQPQHF. In nucleotides, the CDR3 is TGTGCCTGGAGACAAACCAATAGCAATCAGCCCCAGCATTTT.

This clone was seen a few times. The V and J genes are TRBV6-5 and TRBJ1-6, with 10 bases matching TRBD1. Germline values: CDR1 MNHEY, CDR2 SVGAGI. V dropped 4 bases and J dropped 5; count of bases not matched to a gene: 2. This CDR3 is 15 amino acids long. CDR3 amino acids: CASSFGTGDNSPLHF. The DNA for the CDR3 is TGTGCCAGCAGTTTCGGGACAGGGGATAATTCACCCCTCCACTTT.

Only one count was recorded for this clone. V and J are TRBV5-1 and TRBJ2-1, with D possibly TRBD1 on 5 matching bases. The CDR3 length is 16 residues. Trimming removed 0 bases from V and 6 bases from J, with 16 bases in between. Per the germline V gene, CDR1 is SGHRS and CDR2 is YFSETQ. The CDR3, as DNA: TGCGCCAGCAGCTTGGGGGCCAGACAGTCAAGCAATGAGCAGTTCTTC. Its protein product is CASSLGARQSSNEQFF.

DNA for the CDR3: TGTGCCAGCGTCCAATTCAGGGGGGATCAGCCCCAGCATTTT. Protein: CASVQFRGDQPQHF. The chain couples TRBV2 to TRBJ1-5; TRBD1 agrees at 7 bases. The CDR3 is 14 amino acids. V was clipped by 8 bases and J by 5 bases; unmatched bases: 9. Per germline, CDR1 SNHLY and CDR2 FYNNEI.

This rearrangement joins TRBV9 to TRBJ2-2; 11 nucleotides match TRBD2. The CDR3 spans 20 residues. Germline CDR1 SGDLS, CDR2 YYNGEE. The V gene end was trimmed by 6 bases and the J gene end by 2 bases; junction bases not matched to a gene: 18. In DNA form, the CDR3 reads TGTGCCAGCACCCGCACCCCCACTAGCGGGAGAAGAGGAAACACCGGGGAGCTGTTTTTT. The encoded protein is CASTRTPTSGRRGNTGELFF.

The V gene is TRBV3-1 (or the pseudogene TRBV3-2), the J gene TRBJ1-5, with D perhaps TRBD1 (6 bases). Germline V CDR1 and CDR2: LGHDT, YNNKEL (reference sequence). Trimming shortened V by 2 bases and J by 6 bases, and 14 bases separated the two germline ends. This CDR3 is 15 amino acids long. CDR3 DNA: TGTGCCAGCAGCCAATCCCAGGGGATCGGTCAGCCCCAGCATTTT. Amino acid sequence: CASSQSQGIGQPQHF.

The CDR3 here is CASSRTAHSGNTIYF. The CDR3 DNA reads as TGTGCCAGCAGCCGGACAGCTCACTCTGGAAACACCATATATTTT. The gene calls are TRBV25-1 and TRBJ1-3, with a possible D match to TRBD1 (6 bases). V was cut by 6 bases and J by 0 bases, with 12 bases left in between. CDR3 length equals 15 residues. In germline, CDR1 is MGHDK, CDR2 SYGVNS.

The chain combines TRBV7-9 with TRBJ2-5; weak D call: TRBD1 (6 bases). In germline, CDR1 is SEHNR, CDR2 FQNEAQ (reference sequence). The CDR3 spans 12 residues. Trimming cost V 1 base and J 6 bases, with 6 bases left between them. The CDR3 protein is CASSLGGQTQYF. The CDR3 DNA is TGTGCCAGCAGCTTAGGGGGGCAGACCCAGTACTTC. Based on the CDR3 plus reference TRBV7-9 and TRBJ2-5, the full variable domain is DTGVSQNPRHKITKRGQNVTFRCDPISEHNRLYWYRQTLGQGPEFLTYFQNEAQLEKSRLLSDRFSAERPKGSFSTLEIQRTEQGDSAMYLCASSLGGQTQYFGPGTRLLVL.

This clone has a count of ten or more. The chain combines TRBV6-5 with TRBJ2-1, with D maybe TRBD2 (7 bases). Germline-derived CDR1 and CDR2 are MNHEY and SVGAGI. Trimming left V 6 bases short and J 3 bases short, with 15 bases between. The CDR3 runs 15 residues. The CDR3 is CASSRGDTYYNEQFF. The DNA for the CDR3 is TGTGCCAGCAGCCGGGGGGACACTTACTACAATGAGCAGTTCTTC.

This chain links TRBV3-1 (or the pseudogene TRBV3-2) with TRBJ2-1; 10 nucleotides match TRBD2. The V and J ends lost 1 base and 0 bases, in that order; junction bases with no gene match: 6. Germline-derived CDR1 and CDR2 are LGHDT and YNNKEL (reference sequence). The CDR3 has 18 amino acids. The CDR3 here is CASSQGGGLASSYNEQFF. CDR3 nucleotides: TGTGCCAGCAGCCAAGGAGGGGGACTAGCGAGCTCCTACAATGAGCAGTTCTTC.

The chain couples TRBV12-3 or TRBV12-4 to TRBJ1-2, with D maybe TRBD1 (6 bases). This CDR3 is built from 13 residues. V shed 6 bases and J shed 6 bases, with 14 bases lying between them. This CDR3 reads CASSPGTIDGYTF. As DNA, the CDR3 is TGTGCCAGCAGCCCGGGGACAATTGATGGCTACACCTTC.

This clone was seen repeatedly, ten times or more. The chain recombines TRBV3-1 (or the pseudogene TRBV3-2) with TRBJ2-3, with TRBD2 as a possible D gene (5 bases). V shed 0 bases and J shed 6 bases, with 13 bases lying between them. CDR1 and CDR2 from the germline V gene are LGHDT and YNNKEL (reference sequence). The CDR3 length is 15 residues. CDR3 sequence reads: CASSQDEVARDTQYF. DNA of the CDR3: TGTGCCAGCAGCCAAGATGAAGTAGCGAGGGATACGCAGTATTTT.

V and J are TRBV3-1 (or the pseudogene TRBV3-2) and TRBJ2-3; 14 nucleotides line up with TRBD2. The CDR3 spans 17 residues. The J segment lost 6 bases and the V segment lost 4 bases, leaving 9 bases of the junction unmatched. CDR1 and CDR2 from the germline V gene are LGHDT and YNNKEL (reference sequence). The CDR3 here is CASSRSLGTSGSDTQYF. CDR3 DNA: TGTGCCAGCAGCCGTTCCCTCGGGACTAGCGGGAGCGATACGCAGTATTTT.

The J gene is TRBJ1-2, the V gene TRBV29-1; D call uncertain. Between the trimmed V and J ends, which lost 3 bases and 4 bases, there was a span of 15 bases. Germline lookup yields CDR1 SQVTM and CDR2 ANQGSEA. CDR3 size: 14 residues. CDR3 nucleotides: TGCAGCGTTGACGGGAGTGGTCAGAGCTATGGCTACACCTTC. This encodes CSVDGSGQSYGYTF.

This chain uses TRBV10-1 with TRBJ1-4, with D possibly being TRBD1 (5 bases). CDR1 and CDR2 from the germline V gene are WNHNN and SYGVQD (reference sequence). The CDR3 runs 14 residues. The ends were cut back, 8 bases at V and 6 bases at J, with 16 bases in the middle. CDR3 sequence reads: CASASGLGDEKLFF. The CDR3 region has the DNA TGCGCCAGCGCCTCAGGTCTAGGGGATGAAAAACTGTTTTTT.

With respect to this clone: Other DNA sequences from this sample encode an identical CDR3 as well. The chain carries TRBV11-2 and TRBJ2-1; a weak D match, TRBD1 (5 bases). Trimming took 3 bases from V and 3 from J, leaving 12 bases between them. CDR1 and CDR2 (germline): SGHAT, FQNNGV. There are 15 residues in the CDR3. Written as DNA, the CDR3 is TGTGCCAGCAGCTTGGGGCAGGGTGGCTACAATGAGCAGTTCTTC. Its translation: CASSLGQGGYNEQFF.

The gene calls are TRBV6-5 and TRBJ1-3, with D possibly being TRBD1 (5 bases). Germline loops: CDR1 MNHEY, CDR2 SVGAGI. V was pared by 2 bases and J by 4 bases, with 6 bases between. This CDR3 is 13 amino acids long. The chain's CDR3 is CASSYRGGNTIYF. The CDR3 bases are TGTGCCAGCAGTTACCGGGGGGGAAACACCATATATTTT.